These 14 T cell receptor beta chains share one sample of origin, sequenced in a study of OX40 agonist ivuxolimab in advanced cancers. Generated by immunoSEQ multiplex PCR, the TCRdb table keeps only in-frame clones and is missing some. In the table there are fewer than 200,000 clones, under 95% of which are singletons. Sequenced material: CD4+ or CD8+ T cells sorted from blood, taken in a trial of the OX40 agonist ivuxolimab. The source of these receptors is an adult with an advanced solid tumor such as melanoma, head and neck, liver or kidney cancer.

This chain connects TRBV11-2 to TRBJ2-1; 7 nucleotides match TRBD2. After removal of 2 bases from V and 4 bases from J, the junction contained 8 bases not matched to a gene. The CDR3 has 16 amino acids. CDR1 SGHAT and CDR2 FQNNGV come from the germline V gene. Here the CDR3 reads CASSLNSGTTYNEQFF. The CDR3 DNA is TGTGCCAGCAGCTTAAACTCCGGGACTACATACAATGAGCAGTTCTTC.

The chain combines TRBV19 with TRBJ2-6; 7 bases line up with TRBD1. This CDR3 is built from 15 residues. CDR1 and CDR2 (germline): LNHDA, SQIVND (reference sequence). The trim removed 10 bases at V and 4 bases at J, leaving 10 bases unmatched. CDR3 DNA: TGTGCCACCGCCAAAGGGGGCGCGGGGGCCAACGTCCTGACTTTC. Translated: CATAKGGAGANVLTF.

The chain combines TRBV25-1 with TRBJ1-1; D is perhaps TRBD1 (6 bases). The CDR3 loop spans 13 amino acids. V was clipped by 6 bases and J by 4 bases, with 12 bases between them. The germline gives CDR1 MGHDK, CDR2 SYGVNS. In nucleotides, the CDR3 is TGTGCCAGCAGGGAAGGACAGAGCACTGAAGCTTTCTTT. Protein sequence: CASREGQSTEAFF.

The chain employs TRBV6-1 and TRBJ2-4; tentatively, D is TRBD1 or TRBD2 (5 bases each). The V and J ends lost 4 bases and 2 bases respectively, with 6 bases between them. Germline V gene data show CDR1 as MNHNS and CDR2 as SASEGT. The CDR3 is made up of 13 amino acids. The CDR3 is CASSGGSKNIQYF. In DNA form, the CDR3 reads TGTGCCAGCAGTGGGGGGTCCAAAAACATTCAGTACTTC.

This chain uses TRBV2 with TRBJ1-1; TRBD1 agrees at 7 bases. V trimming: 7 bases; J trimming: 0 bases; junction bases outside the gene matches: 5. The germline V gene encodes CDR1 SNHLY and CDR2 FYNNEI. The CDR3 loop spans 14 amino acids. For the CDR3, the DNA is TGTGCCAGCACGTGGGGACAGTTGAACACTGAAGCTTTCTTT. Protein product: CASTWGQLNTEAFF.

This chain uses TRBV14 with TRBJ1-2; tentative D call: TRBD1 (6 bases). V shed 4 bases and J shed 8 bases, with 14 bases lying between them. This CDR3 is built from 13 residues. Per the germline V gene, CDR1 is SGHDN and CDR2 is FVKESK. For the CDR3, the DNA is TGTGCCAGCAGCCCCGGACAGTTTGGCGGCTACACCTTC. Amino acid sequence: CASSPGQFGGYTF. The variable domain in full, with the rest retrieved from reference TRBV14 and TRBJ1-2, is EAGVTQFPSHSVIEKGQTVTLRCDPISGHDNLYWYRRVMGKEIKFLLHFVKESKQDESGMPNNRFLAERTGGTYSTLKVQPAELEDSGVYFCASSPGQFGGYTFGSGTRLTVV.

The chain recombines TRBV30 with TRBJ1-4; D not resolved. This CDR3 has 11 residues. Trimming removed 4 bases at V and 8 bases at J, with 8 bases between. Per the germline V gene, CDR1 is GTSNPN and CDR2 is SVGIG (reference sequence). CDR3 nucleotides: TGTGCCTGGATGCGGGAGGAAAAACTGTTTTTT. It translates to CAWMREEKLFF. Looking up the rest from reference TRBV30 and TRBJ1-4 gives the full variable domain: SQTIHQWPATLVQPVGSPLSLECTVEGTSNPNLYWYRQAAGRGLQLLFYSVGIGQISSEVPQNLSASRPQDRQFILSSKKLLLSDSGFYLCAWMREEKLFFGSGTQLSVL.

In this sample, this clone turned up once. V gene TRBV9 combines with J gene TRBJ2-7, with TRBD1 matching over 7 bases. After removal of 0 bases from V and 6 bases from J, the junction contained 15 bases not matched to a gene. Germline V gives CDR1 SGDLS, CDR2 YYNGEE. The CDR3 length is 17 residues. CDR3 sequence: CASSVDIGGRDQREQYF. The DNA for the CDR3 is TGTGCCAGCAGCGTAGATATAGGGGGCAGGGATCAACGCGAGCAGTACTTC.

The chain combines TRBV4-2 with TRBJ2-1; 10 nucleotides match TRBD2. The germline CDR1 and CDR2 sequences are LGHNA and YNFKEQ. There are 16 residues in the CDR3. With 5 bases clipped from V and 1 base from J, the junction kept 5 bases outside the gene matches. CDR3 sequence (DNA): TGTGCCAGCAGCGAACGGACTAGCGGATCCTACAATGAGCAGTTCTTC. Protein sequence: CASSERTSGSYNEQFF.

This clone was recorded a few times. The chain links TRBV11-2 to TRBJ2-7, with 8 positions matching TRBD2. The CDR3 loop spans 15 amino acids. V trimming: 5 bases; J trimming: 7 bases; junction bases outside the gene matches: 13. Germline V gives CDR1 SGHAT, CDR2 FQNNGV. In nucleotides, the CDR3 is TGTGCCAGCAGCGCCGGGACTAGTCGTTCGGGGGAGCAGTACTTC. Its protein is CASSAGTSRSGEQYF.

This clone appeared a single time. The chain is built from TRBV7-2 and TRBJ2-5, with TRBD2 as a possible D gene (5 bases). CDR3 length: 12 amino acids. Germline CDR1 is SGHTA and CDR2 is FQGNSA. V was shortened by 5 bases and J by 11 bases, with 15 bases between the two germline ends. The CDR3 region has the DNA TGTGCCAGCAGCAGGACCCCAGCGGAGCAGTACTTC. This codes for CASSRTPAEQYF.

The genes are TRBV9 and TRBJ2-7; D unresolved. Germline CDR1 SGDLS, CDR2 YYNGEE. The CDR3 sequence is 14 residues long. V gave up 2 bases and J gave up 5 bases, with 14 bases separating them. The DNA of the CDR3 is TGTGCCAGCAGCGTTTTGTCATCGAACGACGAGCAGTACTTC. Residues: CASSVLSSNDEQYF.

The chain employs TRBV11-2 and TRBJ1-2; 7 bases line up with TRBD1. The CDR3 runs 15 residues. The V gene end was trimmed by 3 bases and the J gene end by 2 bases; junction bases not matched to a gene: 6. From germline, CDR1 is SGHAT and CDR2 FQNNGV. In DNA form, the CDR3 reads TGTGCCAGCAGCTTTAGTCCGGACAGGAACTATGGCTACACCTTC. Amino acid sequence: CASSFSPDRNYGYTF.

The chain recombines TRBV29-1 with TRBJ2-3, with TRBD2 matching 8 bases. V was clipped by 5 bases and J by 0 bases; unmatched bases: 7. Germline V gene sequence: CDR1 SQVTM, CDR2 ANQGSEA. The CDR3 runs 15 residues. In DNA form, the CDR3 reads TGCAGCGTTTTGGGACGGGAGGGAAGCACAGATACGCAGTATTTT. Residues: CSVLGREGSTDTQYF.